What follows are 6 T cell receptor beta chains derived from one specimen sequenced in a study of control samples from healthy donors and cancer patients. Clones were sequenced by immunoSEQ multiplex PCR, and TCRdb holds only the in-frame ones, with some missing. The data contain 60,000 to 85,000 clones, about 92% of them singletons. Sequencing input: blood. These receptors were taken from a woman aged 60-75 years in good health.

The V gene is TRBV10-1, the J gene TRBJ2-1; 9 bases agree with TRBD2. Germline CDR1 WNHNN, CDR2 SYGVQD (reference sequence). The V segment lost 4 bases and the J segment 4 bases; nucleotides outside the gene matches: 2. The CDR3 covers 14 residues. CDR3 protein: CASSGLAEYNEQFF. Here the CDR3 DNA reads TGCGCCAGCAGTGGACTAGCGGAATACAATGAGCAGTTCTTC.

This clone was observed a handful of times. The CDR3 is CASSLTGSRAFF. CDR3 DNA sequence: TGTGCCAGCAGCTTGACAGGGTCGAGAGCTTTCTTT. The V and J genes are TRBV5-4 and TRBJ1-1; maybe TRBD1 (6 bases). The CDR3 has 12 amino acids. The germline gives CDR1 SGHNT, CDR2 YYREEE (reference sequence). Trimming took 1 base from V and 10 from J, leaving 11 bases between them.

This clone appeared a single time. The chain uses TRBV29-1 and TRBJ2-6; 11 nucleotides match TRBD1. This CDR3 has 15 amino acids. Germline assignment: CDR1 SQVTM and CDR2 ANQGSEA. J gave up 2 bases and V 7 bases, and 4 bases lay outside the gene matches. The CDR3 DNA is TGCAGCGCCGGACAGGGGGCAGCTGGGGCCAACGTCCTGACTTTC. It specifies CSAGQGAAGANVLTF.

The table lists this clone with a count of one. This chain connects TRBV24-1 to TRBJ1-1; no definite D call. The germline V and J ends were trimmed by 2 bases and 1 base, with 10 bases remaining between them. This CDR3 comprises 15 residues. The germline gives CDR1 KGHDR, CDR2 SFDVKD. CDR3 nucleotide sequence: TGTGCCACCAGTGATTCCCGGACTGGGAACACTGAAGCTTTCTTT. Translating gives CATSDSRTGNTEAFF.

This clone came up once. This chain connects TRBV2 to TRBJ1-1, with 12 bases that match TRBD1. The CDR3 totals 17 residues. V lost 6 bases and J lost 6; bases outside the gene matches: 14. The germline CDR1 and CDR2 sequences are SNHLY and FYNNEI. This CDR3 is CASSPGQGAFGRSEAFF. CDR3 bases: TGTGCCAGCAGCCCGGGACAGGGGGCGTTTGGTCGATCTGAAGCTTTCTTT.

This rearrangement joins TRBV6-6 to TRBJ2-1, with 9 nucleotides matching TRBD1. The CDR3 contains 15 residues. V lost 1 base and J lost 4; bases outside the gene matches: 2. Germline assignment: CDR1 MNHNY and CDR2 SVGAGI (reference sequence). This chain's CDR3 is CASSYWTGVYNEQFF. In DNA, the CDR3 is TGTGCCAGCAGTTACTGGACAGGGGTATACAATGAGCAGTTCTTC.